This TCR beta chain is drawn from a study of human T cells and chemical hapten exposure. Concerning this clonotype: What it binds is not known.

Overall study findings and caveats: The number of TCRs over 1 in 1000 frequency stayed unchanged after DPC.

Trimming took off 3 bases at V and 7 bases at J, with 11 bases between the two ends. The CDR3 has 13 amino acids. Germline-derived CDR1 and CDR2 are SGDLS and YYNGEE. Documented time point: healthy volunteer bleed at 6 weeks. The starting material, unfractionated whole blood, was used for total RNA extraction. Separate cDNA molecules received unique molecular identifiers, which the library attached to them. One entry per CDR3 protein results from TCRdb running MiXCR on the RACE reads. The sample has roughly 80,000 distinct CDR3 sequences, approximately 8.1% seen once; the top ten hold about 1.7%. The specimen sequenced was whole blood. The chain carries TRBV9 and TRBJ2-1; no firm D call. This receptor was taken from a female donor in good health. Some clones in this sample may be carry-over from other donors' samples. CDR3 sequence reads: CASSAQYRNEQFF. The CDR3, as DNA: TGTGCCAGCAGCGCCCAGTACCGGAATGAGCAGTTCTTC.